This T cell receptor beta chain was retrieved from a study of cytomegalovirus exposure and HLA in healthy donors. The protocol was immunoSEQ multiplex PCR, while the TCRdb copy is restricted to in-frame clones and leaves out a portion. The sample shows 110,000 or so clones, approximately 88% of them seen only once. Trimming removed 2 bases from V and 0 bases from J, with 11 bases in between. CDR3 length: 16 residues. Germline loops: CDR1 MNHEY, CDR2 SVGAGI. This chain links TRBV6-5 with TRBJ2-1; tentatively, D is TRBD2 (6 bases). The origin of this receptor is a man aged 18 to 35 in good health and CMV-seronegative. Sequences were obtained from PBMCs. CDR3 residues: CASSYIDGSSYNEQFF. The CDR3 DNA is TGTGCCAGCAGTTACATCGACGGGAGCTCCTACAATGAGCAGTTCTTC.